A single sample is the source of the 14 T cell receptor beta chains below, sequenced in a study of cytomegalovirus exposure and HLA in healthy donors. 13 Jbeta primers and 60 Vbeta primers were used for the PCR. Method: immunoSEQ multiplex PCR; TCRdb's copy keeps in-frame clones and lacks some. The sample includes around 41,000 clones, almost 70% of them seen just once. Sequencing was carried out using PBMCs. These receptor sequences come from a man in his forties in good health and CMV-seronegative.

The chain couples TRBV30 to TRBJ2-1, with 9 bases fitting TRBD1. The CDR3 covers 12 residues. V shed 8 bases and J 8 bases; nucleotides not matched to a gene: 7. The germline CDR1 and CDR2 sequences are GTSNPN and SVGIG (reference sequence). Here the CDR3 reads CARTGVGDEQFF. In DNA, the CDR3 is TGTGCCCGGACAGGGGTGGGCGATGAGCAGTTCTTC.

This chain uses TRBV6-5 with TRBJ1-1, with D maybe TRBD1 (5 bases). The CDR3 extends over 15 amino acids. V dropped 4 bases and J dropped 5 bases, with 17 bases sitting between them. CDR1 and CDR2 from the germline V gene are MNHEY and SVGAGI. The CDR3 sequence is CASSSAPGGWTEAFF. CDR3 coding DNA: TGTGCCAGCAGTTCAGCCCCTGGGGGGTGGACTGAAGCTTTCTTT.

Here the CDR3 reads CASRSGSTGTGELFF. The CDR3 bases are TGTGCCAGCAGGTCCGGGAGTACGGGTACCGGGGAGCTGTTTTTT. J is TRBJ2-2 and V is TRBV28; D may be TRBD2 (6 bases). Trimming took 6 bases from V and 5 from J, leaving 16 bases between them. CDR1 and CDR2 (germline): MDHEN, SYDVKM. The CDR3 has 15 residues.

The chain combines TRBV7-6 with TRBJ2-7; 8 bases agree with TRBD1. This CDR3 is built from 14 residues. Germline assignment: CDR1 SGHVS and CDR2 FNYEAQ. V was clipped by 3 bases and J by 2 bases; unmatched bases: 3. CDR3 sequence reads: CASSLPDRAYEQYF. DNA of the CDR3: TGTGCCAGCAGCTTGCCGGACAGGGCCTACGAGCAGTACTTC.

The chain has TRBV7-2 and TRBJ2-3; weak D call: TRBD2 (5 bases). Trimming removed 5 bases from V and 1 base from J, with 13 bases in between. This CDR3 spans 15 amino acids. CDR1 is SGHTA, CDR2 FQGNSA, per germline. Written as DNA, the CDR3 is TGTGCCAGCAGCCTTAGCGTGGTGGGCACAGATACGCAGTATTTT. Its translation: CASSLSVVGTDTQYF. Together with reference TRBV7-2 and TRBJ2-3, the CDR3 gives the full variable domain: GAGVSQSPSNKVTEKGKDVELRCDPISGHTALYWYRQSLGQGLEFLIYFQGNSAPDKSGLPSDRFSAERTGGSVSTLTIQRTQQEDSAVYLCASSLSVVGTDTQYFGPGTRLTVL.

This chain connects TRBV11-3 to TRBJ2-2; D gene unclear. The CDR3 is 13 residues long. Trimming stripped 8 bases from V and 1 base from J, with 8 bases between. Looked up from germline, CDR1 is SGHNT and CDR2 is YENEEA. CDR3: CASRRGNTGELFF. DNA of the CDR3: TGTGCCAGCCGGAGAGGGAACACCGGGGAGCTGTTTTTT.

The CDR3 here is CASSESGRVRGSYEQYF. In DNA form, the CDR3 reads TGTGCCAGCAGTGAATCGGGCAGGGTGAGGGGGTCCTACGAGCAGTACTTC. This chain connects TRBV25-1 to TRBJ2-7; D might be TRBD1 (6 bases). Germline V lookup: CDR1 MGHDK, CDR2 SYGVNS. The CDR3 consists of 17 residues. V gave up 1 base and J gave up 1 base, with 17 bases separating them.

The chain links TRBV2 to TRBJ1-1, with D maybe TRBD1 (6 bases). Trimming took off 7 bases at V and 2 bases at J, with 17 bases between the two ends. The CDR3 consists of 15 residues. Germline V gene lookup returns CDR1 SNHLY and CDR2 FYNNEI. DNA of the CDR3: TGTGCCAGCAACCCCCCCCGGACAGTAAACACTGAAGCTTTCTTT. This gives the protein CASNPPRTVNTEAFF.

V usage is TRBV14 and J usage is TRBJ2-7; TRBD2 matches 7 bases. The CDR3 length is 18 residues. Germline V lookup: CDR1 SGHDN, CDR2 FVKESK. V trimming: 0 bases; J trimming: 0 bases; junction bases outside the gene matches: 11. CDR3 nucleotides: TGTGCCAGCAGCCAAGATTCCAGCGGGGCCCGGAGCTCCTACGAGCAGTACTTC. Translating it yields CASSQDSSGARSSYEQYF.

The V and J genes are TRBV5-4 and TRBJ1-1; D is perhaps TRBD1 (5 bases). The V and J ends lost 3 bases and 4 bases respectively, with 19 bases between them. CDR3 length equals 16 residues. Germline CDR1 reads SGHNT; CDR2 reads YYREEE (reference sequence). As DNA, the CDR3 is TGTGCCAGCAGCTCAGCGGGCGGGGCGCGTATCACTGAAGCTTTCTTT. Its translation is CASSSAGGARITEAFF.

The rearrangement joins TRBV4-1 to TRBJ2-1; TRBD1 matches 11 bases. CDR3 size: 17 residues. V lost 2 bases and J lost 9; bases outside the gene matches: 12. Germline CDR1 and CDR2: MGHRA and YSYEKL. The CDR3 is CASSQPVWTGGLGEQFF. DNA for the CDR3: TGCGCCAGCAGCCAACCCGTCTGGACAGGGGGCTTGGGTGAGCAGTTCTTC.

V gene TRBV7-2 combines with J gene TRBJ2-3, with 13 bases lining up with TRBD2. The CDR3 is 16 residues long. Germline values: CDR1 SGHTA, CDR2 FQGNSA. V lost 5 bases to trimming and J lost 5 bases; unmatched junction nucleotides: 7. CDR3 loop: CASSPWTSGGQDTQYF. For the CDR3, the DNA is TGTGCCAGCAGCCCCTGGACTAGCGGGGGACAAGATACGCAGTATTTT.

The rearrangement uses TRBV7-2 and TRBJ2-7, with 10 bases identical to TRBD1. The CDR3 sequence is 16 residues long. The germline gives CDR1 SGHTA, CDR2 FQGNSA. The J segment lost 1 base and the V segment lost 4 bases, leaving 7 bases of the junction unmatched. Here the CDR3 DNA reads TGTGCCAGCAGCTCCAGAGGACAGGGGGGATCCTACGAGCAGTACTTC. Its translation is CASSSRGQGGSYEQYF.

The V gene is TRBV18, the J gene TRBJ1-2; TRBD1 matches 9 bases. V shed 3 bases, J shed 8 bases, and the junction held 22 bases outside the gene matches. Germline V lookup: CDR1 KGHSH, CDR2 LQKENI. This CDR3 is 19 amino acids long. In nucleotides, the CDR3 is TGTGCCAGCTCACCTTCCGAGCCGGGACAGGGAGGGGTTTTGAGCGGCTACACCTTC. This codes for CASSPSEPGQGGVLSGYTF.